This T cell receptor (beta chain) was identified in a study of metastatic and nonmetastatic thyroid tumors. Across the whole study: Malignant thyroid and benign thyroid patients provided blood and tumor or nodule tissue whose repertoires were compared.

Concerning this clone: Its antigen is unknown.

The study's findings and limits: Reports indicated that malignant thyroid tumors showed significantly higher TCR beta diversity than benign nodules did, in blood and tumor.

Methods used by the authors: The authors used CDR3 differences across clinicopathological groups to build a distant-metastasis classifier for papillary thyroid cancer. TCRdb re-called clones via MiXCR from the PCR reads. The V and J calls come from TCRdb's annotation, not from the publication. The data contain 20,000 to 25,000 clones, around 14% of them singletons. No treatment of any kind had been given to any patient before thyroid surgery. This sequence was found in a female donor with papillary thyroid cancer or a benign thyroid nodule (not recorded which). Some clones in this sample may be carry-over from other donors' samples. The sequenced sample was blood.

DNA of the CDR3: TGCAGTGCTAGCGGGGGCTCCTACGAGCAGTACTTC. Translating it yields CSASGGSYEQYF. V gene TRBV20-1 combines with J gene TRBJ2-7, with D maybe TRBD2 (6 bases). V was clipped by 3 bases and J by 0 bases, with 6 bases between them. This CDR3 is 12 amino acids long. Germline assignment: CDR1 DFQATT and CDR2 SNEGSKA (reference sequence).